This TCR beta chain came from a study of tumor-infiltrating lymphocytes in primary liver carcinoma. Total RNA (around 500 ng) served as template for TCR beta cDNA synthesis primed by a constant-region primer. Amplification in three nested multiplex PCR rounds with slightly modified ARM-PCR gave rise to TCR beta libraries. One entry per CDR3 protein, called by TCRdb with MiXCR from the multiplex PCR reads. The sample records tens of thousands of distinct CDR3 sequences, 75% to 85% being singletons. With respect to this clonotype: The junction shows a germline mismatch at one end, possibly a read error.

Scientists recovered RNA and DNA together from approximately 20-30 mg of unsorted bulk tissue. This clonotype was sampled from a man aged 40-49 years with primary liver carcinoma and hepatitis B virus infection. Sequencing used liver tumor tissue from sampling region 5. This sample's subset: tumor region T5, tumor centre.

CDR3 loop: CGSGLGRERAAGELFF. CDR3 DNA: TGTGGCAGCGGCCTCGGGCGGGAGAGAGCGGCCGGGGAGCTGTTTTTT. The chain employs TRBV5-6 and TRBJ2-2; 7 bases are shared with TRBD2. The CDR3 is 16 amino acids. Germline loops: CDR1 SGHDT, CDR2 YYEEEE.